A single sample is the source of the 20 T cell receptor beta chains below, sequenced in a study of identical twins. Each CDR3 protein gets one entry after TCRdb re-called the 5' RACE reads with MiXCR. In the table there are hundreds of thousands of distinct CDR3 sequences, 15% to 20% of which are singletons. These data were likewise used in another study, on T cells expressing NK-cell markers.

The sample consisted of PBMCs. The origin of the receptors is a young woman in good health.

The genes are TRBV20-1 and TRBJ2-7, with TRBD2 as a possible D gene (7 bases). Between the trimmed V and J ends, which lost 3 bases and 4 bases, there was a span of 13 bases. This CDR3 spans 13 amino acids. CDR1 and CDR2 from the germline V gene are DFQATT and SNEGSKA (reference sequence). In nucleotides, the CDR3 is TGCAGTGCTAGTACGGGGGGCAATTACGAGCAGTACTTC. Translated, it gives CSASTGGNYEQYF.

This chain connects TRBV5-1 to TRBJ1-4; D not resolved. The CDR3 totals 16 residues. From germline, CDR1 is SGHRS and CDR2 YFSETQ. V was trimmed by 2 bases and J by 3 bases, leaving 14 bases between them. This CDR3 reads CASSFLPRPANEKLFF. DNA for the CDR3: TGCGCCAGCAGCTTCCTCCCTAGACCCGCTAATGAAAAACTGTTTTTT.

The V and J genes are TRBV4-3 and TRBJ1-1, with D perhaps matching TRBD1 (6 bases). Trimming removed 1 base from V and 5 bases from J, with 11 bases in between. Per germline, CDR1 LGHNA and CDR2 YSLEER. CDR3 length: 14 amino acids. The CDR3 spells CASSQVGGRTEAFF. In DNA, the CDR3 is TGCGCCAGCAGCCAAGTAGGGGGGAGGACTGAAGCTTTCTTT.

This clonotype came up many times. CDR3 sequence (DNA): TGTGCCAGCAGTCCCTGGACCCTATACCAGGCAGATACGCAGTATTTT. It codes for CASSPWTLYQADTQYF. The V and J genes are TRBV12-3 or TRBV12-4 and TRBJ2-3; D unclear. Trimming stripped 5 bases from V and 4 bases from J, with 19 bases between. This CDR3 spans 16 amino acids.

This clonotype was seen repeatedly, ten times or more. CDR3 DNA sequence: TGTGCCAGCAGTGGCGGGGCTTATGAGCAGTACTTC. This translates into CASSGGAYEQYF. V is TRBV3-1 and J is TRBJ2-7; D is perhaps TRBD2 (6 bases). Per the germline V gene, CDR1 is LGHDT and CDR2 is YNNKEL (reference sequence). The CDR3 covers 12 residues. V lost 6 bases to trimming and J lost 7 bases, with 13 bases between them.

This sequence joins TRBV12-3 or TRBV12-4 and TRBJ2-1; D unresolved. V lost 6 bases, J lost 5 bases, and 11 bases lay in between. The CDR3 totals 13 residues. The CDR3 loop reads CASRPTEDNEQFF. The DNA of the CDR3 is TGTGCCAGCAGACCTACAGAGGACAATGAGCAGTTCTTC.

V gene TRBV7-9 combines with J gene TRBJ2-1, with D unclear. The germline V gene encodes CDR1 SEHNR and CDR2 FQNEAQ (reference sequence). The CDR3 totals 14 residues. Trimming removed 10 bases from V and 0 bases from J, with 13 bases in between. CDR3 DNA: TGTGCCACCTACTCAATGAGCTCCTACAATGAGCAGTTCTTC. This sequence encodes CATYSMSSYNEQFF.

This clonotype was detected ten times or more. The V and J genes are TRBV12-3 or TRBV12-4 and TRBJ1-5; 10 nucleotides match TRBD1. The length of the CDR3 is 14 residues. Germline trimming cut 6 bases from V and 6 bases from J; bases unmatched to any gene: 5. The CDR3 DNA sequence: TGTGCCAGCAGCCGTGGGACAGGGGTTCAGCCCCAGCATTTT. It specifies CASSRGTGVQPQHF.

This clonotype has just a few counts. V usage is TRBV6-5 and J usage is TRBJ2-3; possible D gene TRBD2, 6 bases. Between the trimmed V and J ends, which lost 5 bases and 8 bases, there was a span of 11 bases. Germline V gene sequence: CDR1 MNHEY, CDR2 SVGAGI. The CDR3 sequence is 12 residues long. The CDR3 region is CASSTVGGTQYF. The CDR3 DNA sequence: TGTGCCAGCAGTACGGTGGGGGGTACGCAGTATTTT.

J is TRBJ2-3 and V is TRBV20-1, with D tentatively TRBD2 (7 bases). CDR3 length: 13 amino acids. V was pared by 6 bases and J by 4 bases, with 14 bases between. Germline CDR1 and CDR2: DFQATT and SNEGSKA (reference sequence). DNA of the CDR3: TGCAGTGCCCCTCGGGGGGCGGCAGATACGCAGTATTTT. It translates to CSAPRGAADTQYF.

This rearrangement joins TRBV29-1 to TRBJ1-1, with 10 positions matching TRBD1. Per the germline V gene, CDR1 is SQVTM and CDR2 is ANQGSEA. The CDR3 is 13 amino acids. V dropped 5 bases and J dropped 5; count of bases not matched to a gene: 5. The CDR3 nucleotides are TGCAGCGTTCAGACAGGGGGCAAAACTGAAGCTTTCTTT. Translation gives CSVQTGGKTEAFF.

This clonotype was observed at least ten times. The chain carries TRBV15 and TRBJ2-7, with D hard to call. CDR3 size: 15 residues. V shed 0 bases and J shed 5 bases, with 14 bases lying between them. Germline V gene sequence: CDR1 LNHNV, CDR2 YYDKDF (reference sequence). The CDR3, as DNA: TGTGCCACCAGCAGAGATCCCAACCTAGGCAACGAGCAGTACTTC. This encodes CATSRDPNLGNEQYF.

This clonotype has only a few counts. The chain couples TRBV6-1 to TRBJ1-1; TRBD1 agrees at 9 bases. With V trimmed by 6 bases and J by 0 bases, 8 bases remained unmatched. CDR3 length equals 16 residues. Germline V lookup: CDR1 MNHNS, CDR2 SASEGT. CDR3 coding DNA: TGTGCCAGCAGACCTGGGACAGGGACTATGAACACTGAAGCTTTCTTT. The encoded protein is CASRPGTGTMNTEAFF.

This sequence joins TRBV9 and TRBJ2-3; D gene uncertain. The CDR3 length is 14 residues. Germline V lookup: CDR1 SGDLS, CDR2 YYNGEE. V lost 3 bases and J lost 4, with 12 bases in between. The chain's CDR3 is CASSALDGADTQYF. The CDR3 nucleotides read TGTGCCAGCAGCGCCTTGGATGGCGCAGATACGCAGTATTTT. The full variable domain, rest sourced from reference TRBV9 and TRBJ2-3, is DSGVTQTPKHLITATGQRVTLRCSPRSGDLSVYWYQQSLDQGLQFLIQYYNGEERAKGNILERFSAQQFPDLHSELNLSSLELGDSALYFCASSALDGADTQYFGPGTRLTVL.

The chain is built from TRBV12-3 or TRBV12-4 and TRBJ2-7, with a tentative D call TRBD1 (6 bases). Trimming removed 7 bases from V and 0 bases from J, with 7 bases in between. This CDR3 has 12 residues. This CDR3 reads CASMGASYEQYF. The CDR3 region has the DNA TGTGCCAGCATGGGGGCCTCCTACGAGCAGTACTTC.

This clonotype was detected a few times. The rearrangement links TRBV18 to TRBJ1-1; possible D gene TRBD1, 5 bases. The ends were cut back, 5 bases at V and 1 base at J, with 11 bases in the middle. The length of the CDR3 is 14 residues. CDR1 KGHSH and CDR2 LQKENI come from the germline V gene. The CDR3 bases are TGTGCCAGCTCAAACCAGGGAAAGAACACTGAAGCTTTCTTT. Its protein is CASSNQGKNTEAFF.

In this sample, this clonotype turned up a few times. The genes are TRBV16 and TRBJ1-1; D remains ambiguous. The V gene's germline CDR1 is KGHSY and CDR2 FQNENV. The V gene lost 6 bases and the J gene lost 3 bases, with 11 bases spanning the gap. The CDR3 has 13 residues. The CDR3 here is CASRRNWDTEAFF. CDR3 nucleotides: TGTGCCAGCAGAAGGAATTGGGACACTGAAGCTTTCTTT.

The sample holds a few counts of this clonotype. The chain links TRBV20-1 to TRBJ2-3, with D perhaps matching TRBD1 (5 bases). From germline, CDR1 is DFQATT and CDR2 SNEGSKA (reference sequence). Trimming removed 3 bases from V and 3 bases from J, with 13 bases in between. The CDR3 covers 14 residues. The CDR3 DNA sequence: TGCAGTGCTAGTCGACAGTCTGGGACAGATACGCAGTATTTT. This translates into CSASRQSGTDTQYF.

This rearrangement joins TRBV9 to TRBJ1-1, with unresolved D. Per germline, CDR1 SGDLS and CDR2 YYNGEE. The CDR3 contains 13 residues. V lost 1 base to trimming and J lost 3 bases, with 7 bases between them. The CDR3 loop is CASSVKAHTEAFF. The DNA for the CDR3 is TGTGCCAGCAGCGTAAAGGCACACACTGAAGCTTTCTTT.

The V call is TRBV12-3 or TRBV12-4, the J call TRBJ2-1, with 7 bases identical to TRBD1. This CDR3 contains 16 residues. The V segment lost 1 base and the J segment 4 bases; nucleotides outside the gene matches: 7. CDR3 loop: CASSLGRGWTYNEQFF. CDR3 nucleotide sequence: TGTGCCAGCAGTTTAGGCAGGGGGTGGACTTACAATGAGCAGTTCTTC.